Shown below are 25 T cell receptor beta chains from a single sample sequenced in a study of T cell responses to AZD1222 COVID-19 vaccine. The protocol was immunoSEQ multiplex PCR, while the TCRdb copy is restricted to in-frame clones and leaves out a portion. The data show 75,000 to 80,000 clones, 60% to 85% seen once. Sequenced here: peripheral blood, sampled 28 days after the second dose of the MenACWY control vaccine. These receptors all stem from an adult who received the MenACWY meningococcal vaccine as a control.

The chain couples TRBV28 to TRBJ1-3, with D perhaps TRBD1 (5 bases). The germline V gene has CDR1 MDHEN and CDR2 SYDVKM. The CDR3 runs 13 residues. Trimming removed 6 bases from V and 1 base from J, with 7 bases in between. The CDR3 nucleotides read TGTGCCAGCAGCTACAGGTCTGGAAACACCATATATTTT. Protein product: CASSYRSGNTIYF.

This chain connects TRBV27 to TRBJ1-1; 9 bases fit TRBD1. Germline V lookup: CDR1 MNHEY, CDR2 SMNVEV (reference sequence). The V segment lost 2 bases and the J segment 1 base; nucleotides outside the gene matches: 11. This CDR3 region has 18 residues. Here the CDR3 DNA reads TGTGCCAGCAGTTTACGCCCACCGGGACAGGGAACGAACACTGAAGCTTTCTTT. This gives the protein CASSLRPPGQGTNTEAFF.

V and J are TRBV5-1 and TRBJ2-5, with 7 bases lining up with TRBD1. Trimming removed 7 bases from V and 4 bases from J; junction bases left unmatched: 16. Germline lookup yields CDR1 SGHRS and CDR2 YFSETQ. This CDR3 has 16 amino acids. The CDR3 DNA reads as TGCGCCAGCGCTCCTAAGACAGGGAACTCTGGAGAGACCCAGTACTTC. Translated, it gives CASAPKTGNSGETQYF.

The chain uses TRBV2 and TRBJ1-1; 8 positions agree with TRBD1. Trimming cost V 10 bases and J 8 bases; bases outside gene matches: 9. This CDR3 comprises 12 residues. The V gene's germline CDR1 is SNHLY and CDR2 FYNNEI. The chain's CDR3 is CANTLDRGEAFF. The CDR3 DNA sequence: TGTGCCAACACTTTAGACAGGGGAGAAGCTTTCTTT.

The chain couples TRBV7-2 to TRBJ2-5; 8 nucleotides agree with TRBD2. After removal of 4 bases from V and 5 bases from J, the junction contained 6 bases not matched to a gene. Germline-derived CDR1 and CDR2 are SGHTA and FQGNSA. The CDR3 sequence is 14 residues long. The CDR3 is CASSYGPGGETQYF. The CDR3 nucleotides are TGTGCCAGCAGCTACGGCCCGGGGGGGGAGACCCAGTACTTC. Drawing the rest from reference TRBV7-2 and TRBJ2-5, the complete variable domain is GAGVSQSPSNKVTEKGKDVELRCDPISGHTALYWYRQSLGQGLEFLIYFQGNSAPDKSGLPSDRFSAERTGGSVSTLTIQRTQQEDSAVYLCASSYGPGGETQYFGPGTRLLVL.

As regards this clone: It is likely a read error, because the conserved phenylalanine at the end of the CDR3 is missing. Because the CDR3's place on the DNA is in doubt, the DNA is left out and the CDR3 is given as listed by TCRdb. The genes are TRBV20-1 and TRBJ1-2. The CDR3 is made up of 11 amino acids, end residues included. Germline V CDR1 and CDR2: DFQATT, SNEGSKA (reference sequence). CDR3 sequence reads: CSARAPGPTLL.

This clone is medium-sized by share. CDR3 residues: CASSPTKSTDTQYF. The CDR3, as DNA: TGTGCCAGCAGCCCAACCAAGAGCACAGATACGCAGTATTTT. The chain joins TRBV6-5 to TRBJ2-3; no firm D call. CDR1 is MNHEY, CDR2 SVGAGI, per germline. The CDR3 contains 14 residues. V was trimmed by 6 bases and J by 0 bases, leaving 10 bases between them.

This clone showed up just a few times. The genes are TRBV6-2 or TRBV6-3 and TRBJ1-6, with D unresolved. V shed 0 bases and J shed 8 bases, with 8 bases lying between them. This CDR3 region has 14 residues. Per the germline V gene, CDR1 is MNHEY and CDR2 is SVGEGT. CDR3 DNA sequence: TGTGCCAGCAGTTACTCCTGGGAGTATTCACCCCTCCACTTT. Translating it yields CASSYSWEYSPLHF.

The chain carries TRBV5-1 and TRBJ2-7; D remains unclear. This CDR3 is built from 11 residues. V dropped 2 bases and J dropped 4 bases, with 4 bases sitting between them. Germline CDR1 SGHRS, CDR2 YFSETQ. The CDR3: CASSLGYEQYF. CDR3 nucleotide sequence: TGCGCCAGCAGCTTAGGGTACGAGCAGTACTTC. Filled out from reference TRBV5-1 and TRBJ2-7, the complete variable domain reads KAGVTQTPRYLIKTRGQQVTLSCSPISGHRSVSWYQQTPGQGLQFLFEYFSETQRNKGNFPGRFSGRQFSNSRSEMNVSTLELGDSALYLCASSLGYEQYFGPGTRLTVT.

The gene calls are TRBV19 and TRBJ2-1; D unresolved. Trimming pared 6 bases from V and 6 bases from J, leaving 6 bases between. This CDR3 has 11 amino acids. Germline V gives CDR1 LNHDA, CDR2 SQIVND (reference sequence). In DNA, the CDR3 is TGTGCCAGTAGCGGAGTCAATGAGCAGTTCTTC. It translates to CASSGVNEQFF.

This clone turned up a few times. The chain combines TRBV23-1 with TRBJ2-5, with D unclear. TRBV23-1 is an ORF, with its function uncertain. The CDR3 runs 12 residues. The CDR3 loop reads CALKLAPETQYF. In DNA, the CDR3 is TGCGCTTTGAAACTTGCCCCGGAGACCCAGTACTTC.

A single count supports this clone. This chain uses TRBV6-2 or TRBV6-3 with TRBJ1-2; TRBD1 might be the D (6 bases). The germline V gene has CDR1 MNHEY and CDR2 SVGEGT. This CDR3 has 16 residues. The germline V and J ends were trimmed by 4 bases and 2 bases, with 17 bases remaining between them. Here the CDR3 DNA reads TGTGCCAGCAGTTCGGCAGGCTGGGGGCTCAACTATGGCTACACCTTC. This translates into CASSSAGWGLNYGYTF.

The chain uses TRBV5-1 and TRBJ1-2, with 8 bases that match TRBD1. The CDR3 is made up of 16 amino acids. Looked up from germline, CDR1 is SGHRS and CDR2 is YFSETQ. V shed 5 bases and J 1 base; nucleotides not matched to a gene: 10. For the CDR3, the DNA is TGCGCCAGCAGATTCACAGGGGGTATAGATAACTATGGCTACACCTTC. Translating it yields CASRFTGGIDNYGYTF.

This chain connects TRBV13 to TRBJ2-1; tentative D call: TRBD2 (5 bases). Germline loops: CDR1 PRHDT, CDR2 FYEKMQ (reference sequence). Deletions cut 8 bases from V and 7 bases from J, with 15 bases between. This CDR3 spans 13 amino acids. The CDR3 region is CASLRSGVNEQFF. DNA for the CDR3: TGTGCCAGCTTAAGGTCCGGGGTTAATGAGCAGTTCTTC. The whole variable domain, filled in from reference TRBV13 and TRBJ2-1, reads AAGVIQSPRHLIKEKRETATLKCYPIPRHDTVYWYQQGPGQDPQFLISFYEKMQSDKGSIPDRFSAQQFSDYHSELNMSSLELGDSALYFCASLRSGVNEQFFGPGTRLTVL.

This chain connects TRBV15 to TRBJ1-2; 9 bases line up with TRBD1. The V segment lost 0 bases and the J segment 3 bases; nucleotides outside the gene matches: 8. Germline V CDR1 and CDR2: LNHNV, YYDKDF (reference sequence). The CDR3 runs to 17 residues. The CDR3 DNA reads as TGTGCCACCAGCAGAGATAGGAACAGGGGGCAAGACTATGGCTACACCTTC. It codes for CATSRDRNRGQDYGYTF.

The rearrangement uses TRBV18 and TRBJ1-6; no reliable D call. The germline V gene has CDR1 KGHSH and CDR2 LQKENI. The CDR3 runs to 12 residues. Trimming took off 5 bases at V and 3 bases at J, with 2 bases between the two ends. CDR3 nucleotides: TGTGCCAGCTCAGACTATAATTCACCCCTCCACTTT. Translated, it gives CASSDYNSPLHF.

The rearrangement links TRBV11-2 to TRBJ2-1, with D hard to call. Germline CDR1 is SGHAT and CDR2 is FQNNGV. Trimming took off 5 bases at V and 4 bases at J, with 12 bases between the two ends. There are 14 residues in the CDR3. CDR3 sequence reads: CASSTIREYNEQFF. The CDR3 DNA sequence: TGTGCCAGCAGCACAATAAGGGAATACAATGAGCAGTTCTTC.

This chain joins TRBV6-5 and TRBJ1-1; weak D call: TRBD1 (5 bases). The germline V gene has CDR1 MNHEY and CDR2 SVGAGI. CDR3 length: 11 residues. V lost 8 bases to trimming and J lost 5 bases, with 9 bases between them. In DNA form, the CDR3 reads TGTGCCAGCCGGTGGGGGACTGAAGCTTTCTTT. This sequence encodes CASRWGTEAFF.

The rearrangement uses TRBV18 and TRBJ1-4; 7 bases are shared with TRBD1. The germline V gene encodes CDR1 KGHSH and CDR2 LQKENI. The length of the CDR3 is 15 residues. With 5 bases clipped from V and 0 bases from J, the junction kept 3 bases outside the gene matches. The CDR3 nucleotides are TGTGCCAGCTCAAGCCAGGGGGCAACTAATGAAAAACTGTTTTTT. It is translated as CASSSQGATNEKLFF.

The chain is built from TRBV27 and TRBJ1-5; D is ambiguous. The germline gives CDR1 MNHEY, CDR2 SMNVEV (reference sequence). The CDR3 is made up of 14 amino acids. Trimming cost V 6 bases and J 4 bases, with 13 bases left between them. In DNA, the CDR3 is TGTGCCAGCAGGGCCGCTGGTGGGAATCAGCCCCAGCATTTT. Its translation: CASRAAGGNQPQHF.

CDR3 loop: CASSPTPGQSWKQYF. The CDR3 region has the DNA TGTGCCAGCAGCCCCACCCCGGGACAGTCCTGGAAGCAGTACTTC. The chain has TRBV7-8 and TRBJ2-7; 7 bases agree with TRBD1. This CDR3 is 15 amino acids long. The J segment lost 8 bases and the V segment lost 5 bases, leaving 15 bases of the junction unmatched. Germline CDR1 is SGHVS and CDR2 is FQNEAQ.

This chain uses TRBV28 with TRBJ1-1; possibly TRBD1 for D (5 bases). The CDR3 contains 15 residues. The V gene lost 7 bases and the J gene lost 1 base, with 16 bases spanning the gap. The V gene's germline CDR1 is MDHEN and CDR2 SYDVKM. CDR3 sequence: CASTLGRGGNTEAFF. The CDR3 coding sequence is TGTGCCAGCACCCTCGGGAGGGGTGGGAACACTGAAGCTTTCTTT.

This chain uses TRBV6-5 with TRBJ1-1, with D tentatively TRBD1 (6 bases). The CDR3 sequence is 15 residues long. Germline V gene data show CDR1 as MNHEY and CDR2 as SVGAGI. The V end was cut by 6 bases, the J end by 8 bases, with 22 bases between. The CDR3 DNA reads as TGTGCCAGCAGACCTCAGTTAGGACAGTCGCAGGAAGCTTTCTTT. As protein: CASRPQLGQSQEAFF.

This chain joins TRBV7-2 and TRBJ2-2; D gene ambiguous. The CDR3 has 14 residues. Germline CDR1 SGHTA, CDR2 FQGNSA. V dropped 1 base and J dropped 3 bases, with 6 bases sitting between them. The CDR3 DNA follows: TGTGCCAGCAGCTTAGTGATGGACACCGGGGAGCTGTTTTTT. Translation gives CASSLVMDTGELFF.

The chain links TRBV10-2 to TRBJ1-4; 8 bases line up with TRBD1. CDR3 length equals 14 residues. The germline gives CDR1 WSHSY, CDR2 SAAADI. V lost 6 bases to trimming and J lost 5 bases; unmatched junction nucleotides: 5. The CDR3 sequence: CASSQTGENEKLFF. As DNA, the CDR3 is TGCGCCAGCAGCCAGACAGGGGAGAATGAAAAACTGTTTTTT.